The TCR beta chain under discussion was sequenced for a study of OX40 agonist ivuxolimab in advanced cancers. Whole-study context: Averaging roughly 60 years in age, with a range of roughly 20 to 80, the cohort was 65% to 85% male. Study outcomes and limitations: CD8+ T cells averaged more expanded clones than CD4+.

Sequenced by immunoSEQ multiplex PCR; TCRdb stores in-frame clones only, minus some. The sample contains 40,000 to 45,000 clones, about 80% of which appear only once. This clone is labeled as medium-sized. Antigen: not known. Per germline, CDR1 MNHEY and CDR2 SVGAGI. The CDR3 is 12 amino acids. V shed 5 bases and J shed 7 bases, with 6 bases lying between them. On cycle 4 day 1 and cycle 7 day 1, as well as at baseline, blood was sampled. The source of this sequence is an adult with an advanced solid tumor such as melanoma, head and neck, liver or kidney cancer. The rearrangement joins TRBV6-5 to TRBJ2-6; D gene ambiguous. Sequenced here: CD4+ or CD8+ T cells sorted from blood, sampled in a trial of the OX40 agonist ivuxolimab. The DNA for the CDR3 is TGTGCCAGCAGTCCCGGCGCCAACGTCCTGACTTTC. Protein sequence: CASSPGANVLTF.